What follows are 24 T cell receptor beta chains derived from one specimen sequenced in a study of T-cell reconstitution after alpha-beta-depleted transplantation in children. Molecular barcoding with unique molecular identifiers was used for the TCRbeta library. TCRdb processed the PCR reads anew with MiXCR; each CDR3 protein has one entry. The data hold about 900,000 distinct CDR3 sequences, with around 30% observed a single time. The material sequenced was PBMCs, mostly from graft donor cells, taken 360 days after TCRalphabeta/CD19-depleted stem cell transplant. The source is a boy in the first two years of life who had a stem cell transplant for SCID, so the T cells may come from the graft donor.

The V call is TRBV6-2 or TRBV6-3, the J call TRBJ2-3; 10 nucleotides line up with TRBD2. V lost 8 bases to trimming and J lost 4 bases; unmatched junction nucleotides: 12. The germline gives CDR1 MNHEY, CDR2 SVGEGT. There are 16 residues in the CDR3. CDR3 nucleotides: TGTGCCAGCCGTTCCTTCAGCGGGGGGGCCCCAGATACGCAGTATTTT. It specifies CASRSFSGGAPDTQYF.

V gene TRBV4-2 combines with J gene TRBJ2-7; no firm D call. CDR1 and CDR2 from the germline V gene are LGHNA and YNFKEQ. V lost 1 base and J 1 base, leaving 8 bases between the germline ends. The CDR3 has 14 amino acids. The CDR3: CASSQVADSYEQYF. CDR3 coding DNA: TGTGCCAGCAGCCAAGTGGCGGATTCCTACGAGCAGTACTTC.

CDR3 DNA: TGTGCCAGCAGTGAAAAGGCCTCACCCCTCCACTTT. Its protein product is CASSEKASPLHF. This sequence joins TRBV25-1 and TRBJ1-6; D uncertain. The ends were cut back, 2 bases at V and 10 bases at J, with 6 bases in the middle. Germline V gene data show CDR1 as MGHDK and CDR2 as SYGVNS. CDR3 length equals 12 residues.

The CDR3 coding sequence is TGCAGTGCGGGCCTAGCGGGGGGCCCCCAAGAGACCCAGTACTTC. The encoded protein is CSAGLAGGPQETQYF. This chain joins TRBV20-1 and TRBJ2-5; TRBD2 aligns across 11 bases. Losses at the gene ends were 6 bases for V and 1 base for J; bases not matched to a gene: 7. The CDR3 contains 15 residues. CDR1 and CDR2 from the germline V gene are DFQATT and SNEGSKA (reference sequence).

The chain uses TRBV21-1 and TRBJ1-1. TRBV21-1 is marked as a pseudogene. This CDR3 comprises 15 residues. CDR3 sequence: CASSKEKTQLTEAFF. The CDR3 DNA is TGTGCCAGCAGCAAAGAAAAGACCCAACTCACTGAAGCTTTCTTT.

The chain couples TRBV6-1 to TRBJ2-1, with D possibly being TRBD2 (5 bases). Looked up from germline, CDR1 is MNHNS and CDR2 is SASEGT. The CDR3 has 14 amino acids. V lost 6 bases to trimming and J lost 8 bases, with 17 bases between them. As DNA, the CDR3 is TGTGCCAGCAGATCACCAGAGGGTCGACATGAGCAGTTCTTC. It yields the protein CASRSPEGRHEQFF.

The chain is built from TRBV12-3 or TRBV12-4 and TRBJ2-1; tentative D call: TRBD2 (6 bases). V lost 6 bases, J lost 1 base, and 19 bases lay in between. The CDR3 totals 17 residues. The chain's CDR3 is CASSRRGRTFSYNEQFF. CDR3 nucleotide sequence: TGTGCCAGCAGCCGGCGGGGACGAACCTTTTCCTACAATGAGCAGTTCTTC.

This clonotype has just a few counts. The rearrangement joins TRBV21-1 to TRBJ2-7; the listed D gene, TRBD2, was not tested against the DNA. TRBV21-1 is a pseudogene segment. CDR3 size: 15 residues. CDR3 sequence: CASSKGEGTIYEQYF. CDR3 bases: TGTGCCAGCAGCAAAGGAGAGGGGACTATCTACGAGCAGTACTTC.

The CDR3 is CASHPGEGVRQETQYF. The CDR3 DNA is TGTGCCAGTCACCCCGGGGAAGGGGTTAGGCAAGAGACCCAGTACTTC. The V and J genes are TRBV19 and TRBJ2-5; D is possibly TRBD1 or TRBD2 (5 bases each). The length of the CDR3 is 16 residues. Trimming left V 8 bases short and J 2 bases short, with 21 bases between. Germline assignment: CDR1 LNHDA and CDR2 SQIVND (reference sequence).

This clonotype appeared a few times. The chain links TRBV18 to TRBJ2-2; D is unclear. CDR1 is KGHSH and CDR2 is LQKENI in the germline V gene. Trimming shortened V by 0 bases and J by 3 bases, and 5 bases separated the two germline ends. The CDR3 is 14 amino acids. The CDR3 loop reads CASSPPFYTGELFF. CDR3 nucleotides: TGTGCCAGCTCACCACCATTCTACACCGGGGAGCTGTTTTTT.

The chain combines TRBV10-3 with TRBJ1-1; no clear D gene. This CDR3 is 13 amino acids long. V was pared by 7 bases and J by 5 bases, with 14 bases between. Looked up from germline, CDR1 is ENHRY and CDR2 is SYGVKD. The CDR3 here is CAITAALGTEAFF. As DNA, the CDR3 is TGTGCCATCACGGCAGCCCTGGGGACTGAAGCTTTCTTT.

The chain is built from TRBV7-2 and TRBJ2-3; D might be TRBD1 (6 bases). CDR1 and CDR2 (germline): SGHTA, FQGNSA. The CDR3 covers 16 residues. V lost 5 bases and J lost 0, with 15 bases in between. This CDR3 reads CASSTQWTASTDTQYF. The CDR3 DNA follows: TGTGCCAGCAGCACCCAATGGACAGCTAGCACAGATACGCAGTATTTT.

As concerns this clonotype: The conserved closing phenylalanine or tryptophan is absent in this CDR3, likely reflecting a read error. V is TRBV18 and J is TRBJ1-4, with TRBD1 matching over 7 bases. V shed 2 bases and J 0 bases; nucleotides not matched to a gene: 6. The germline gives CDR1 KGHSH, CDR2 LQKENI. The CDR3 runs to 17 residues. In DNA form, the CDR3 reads TGTGCCAGCTCACCAACGGGGACAGTGACAACTAATGAAAAACTGTTTTGT. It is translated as CASSPTGTVTTNEKLFC.

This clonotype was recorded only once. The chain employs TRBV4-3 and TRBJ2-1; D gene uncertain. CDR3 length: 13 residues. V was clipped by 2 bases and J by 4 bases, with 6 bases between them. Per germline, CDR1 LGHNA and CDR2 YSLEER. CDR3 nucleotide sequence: TGCGCCAGCAGCCAAAGGAGATACAATGAGCAGTTCTTC. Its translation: CASSQRRYNEQFF.

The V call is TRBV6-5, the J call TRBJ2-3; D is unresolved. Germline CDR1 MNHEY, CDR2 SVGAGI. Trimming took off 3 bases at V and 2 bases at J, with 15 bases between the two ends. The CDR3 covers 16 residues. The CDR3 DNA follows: TGTGCCAGCAGTTATGGGCTGACTTTTGACACAGATACGCAGTATTTT. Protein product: CASSYGLTFDTDTQYF.

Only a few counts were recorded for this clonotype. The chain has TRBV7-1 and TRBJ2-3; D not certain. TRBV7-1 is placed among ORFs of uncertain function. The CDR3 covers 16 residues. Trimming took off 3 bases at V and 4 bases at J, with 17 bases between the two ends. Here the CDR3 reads CASSSQALVRPDTQYF. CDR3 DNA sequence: TGTGCCAGCAGCTCCCAGGCGCTAGTTCGTCCAGATACGCAGTATTTT.

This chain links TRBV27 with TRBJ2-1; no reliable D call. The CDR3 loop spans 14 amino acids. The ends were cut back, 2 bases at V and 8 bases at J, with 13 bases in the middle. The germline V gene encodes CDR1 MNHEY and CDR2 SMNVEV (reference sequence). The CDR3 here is CASSLAPAGDEQFF. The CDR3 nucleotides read TGTGCCAGCAGTTTAGCCCCCGCTGGGGATGAGCAGTTCTTC.

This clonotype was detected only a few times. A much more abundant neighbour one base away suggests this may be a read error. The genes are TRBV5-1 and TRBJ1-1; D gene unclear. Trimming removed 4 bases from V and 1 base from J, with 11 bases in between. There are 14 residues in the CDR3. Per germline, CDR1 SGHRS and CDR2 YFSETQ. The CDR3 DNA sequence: TGCGCCAGCAGCCCCGGGCCCACGAACACTGAAGCTTTCTTT. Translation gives CASSPGPTNTEAFF.

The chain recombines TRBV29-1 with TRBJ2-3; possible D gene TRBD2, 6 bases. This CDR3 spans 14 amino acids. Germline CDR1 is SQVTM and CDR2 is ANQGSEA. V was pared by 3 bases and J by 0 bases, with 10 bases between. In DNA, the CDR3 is TGCAGCGTTGATGCGGGGACCAGCACAGATACGCAGTATTTT. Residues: CSVDAGTSTDTQYF.

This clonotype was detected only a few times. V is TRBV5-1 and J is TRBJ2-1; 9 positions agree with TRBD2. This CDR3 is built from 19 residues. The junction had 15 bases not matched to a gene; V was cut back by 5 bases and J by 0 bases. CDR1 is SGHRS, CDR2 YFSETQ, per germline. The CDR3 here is CASRRDLVETSGSYNEQFF. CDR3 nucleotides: TGCGCCAGCAGACGTGATCTTGTGGAGACTAGCGGCTCCTACAATGAGCAGTTCTTC.

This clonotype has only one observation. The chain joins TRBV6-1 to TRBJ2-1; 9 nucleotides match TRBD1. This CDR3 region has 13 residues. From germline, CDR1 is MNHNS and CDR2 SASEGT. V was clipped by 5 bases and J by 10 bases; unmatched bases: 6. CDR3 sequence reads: CASSWDRANEQFF. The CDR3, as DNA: TGTGCCAGCAGTTGGGACAGGGCGAACGAGCAGTTCTTC.

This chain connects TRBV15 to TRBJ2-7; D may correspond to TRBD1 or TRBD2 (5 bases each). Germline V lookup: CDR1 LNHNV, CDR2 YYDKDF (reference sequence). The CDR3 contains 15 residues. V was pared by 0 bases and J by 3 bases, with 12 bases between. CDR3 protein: CATSRDVGVNYEQYF. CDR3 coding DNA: TGTGCCACCAGCAGAGATGTGGGGGTAAACTACGAGCAGTACTTC.

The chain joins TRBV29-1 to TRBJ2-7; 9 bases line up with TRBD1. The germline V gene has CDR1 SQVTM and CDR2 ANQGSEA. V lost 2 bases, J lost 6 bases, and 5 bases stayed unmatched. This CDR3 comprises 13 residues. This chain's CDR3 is CSVEHRGPGEQYF. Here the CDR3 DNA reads TGCAGCGTTGAACACAGGGGGCCCGGCGAGCAGTACTTC.

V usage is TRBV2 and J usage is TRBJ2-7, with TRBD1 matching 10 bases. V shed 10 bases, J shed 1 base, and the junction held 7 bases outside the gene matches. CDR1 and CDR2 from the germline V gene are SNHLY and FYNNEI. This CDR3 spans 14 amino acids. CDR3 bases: TGTGCCATCCAAGGGACAGGGGTATCCTACGAGCAGTACTTC. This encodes CAIQGTGVSYEQYF.